One sample yielded the 30 T cell receptor beta chains listed below, sequenced in a study of shared clonotypes between healthy human individuals. CD45RO-negative, CCR7-selected cells formed the naive CD8 fraction, which excluded terminally differentiated effector memory CD45RA+ cells. Profiling relied on immunoSEQ multiplex PCR, and the TCRdb table lists in-frame clones only, not all of them. The sample carries about 600,000 clones, roughly 98% recorded once. The sample was naive CD8+ T cells sorted from blood. These receptors originate from a man aged 30 to 45 in good health.

This clone is a singleton in its sample. This chain links TRBV5-5 with TRBJ2-7; D is undetermined. V dropped 4 bases and J dropped 0 bases, with 17 bases sitting between them. Germline CDR1 and CDR2: SGHKS and YYEKEE (reference sequence). The CDR3 extends over 16 amino acids. The CDR3, as DNA: TGTGCCAGCAGCGACCTGGTGAGCTCGAGCTCCTACGAGCAGTACTTC. This encodes CASSDLVSSSSYEQYF.

The V gene is TRBV10-3, the J gene TRBJ2-1; 7 bases fit TRBD2. The V gene end was trimmed by 5 bases and the J gene end by 0 bases; junction bases not matched to a gene: 13. This CDR3 is 18 amino acids long. Per the germline V gene, CDR1 is ENHRY and CDR2 is SYGVKD. The CDR3 DNA follows: TGTGCCATCAGTAAAGTCGGGGGAGGGAGGGGCTCCTACAATGAGCAGTTCTTC. Translated: CAISKVGGGRGSYNEQFF.

J is TRBJ1-5 and V is TRBV27; no firm D call. CDR3 length: 14 amino acids. Germline V gene data show CDR1 as MNHEY and CDR2 as SMNVEV (reference sequence). The V and J ends lost 5 bases and 0 bases respectively, with 8 bases between them. The CDR3 reads CASSQGYSNQPQHF. The CDR3, as DNA: TGTGCCAGCAGTCAAGGTTATAGCAATCAGCCCCAGCATTTT.

The chain has TRBV18 and TRBJ2-1; 7 bases are shared with TRBD2. Germline-derived CDR1 and CDR2 are KGHSH and LQKENI. Trimming at V came to 2 bases and at J to 6 bases, leaving 7 bases not matched to a gene. The CDR3 length is 15 residues. CDR3 sequence: CASSPGGSPRNEQFF. The CDR3 DNA sequence: TGTGCCAGCTCACCAGGCGGGAGCCCCCGCAATGAGCAGTTCTTC.

The J gene is TRBJ2-1, the V gene TRBV28; D remains unclear. The CDR3 loop spans 14 amino acids. Trimming left V 5 bases short and J 6 bases short, with 14 bases between. The germline V gene encodes CDR1 MDHEN and CDR2 SYDVKM. In nucleotides, the CDR3 is TGTGCCAGCAGTCCCAGGTGGGCAGTCAATGAGCAGTTCTTC. Its protein is CASSPRWAVNEQFF.

V gene TRBV6-5 combines with J gene TRBJ2-1; D is ambiguous. This CDR3 is 13 amino acids long. Germline lookup yields CDR1 MNHEY and CDR2 SVGAGI. V lost 7 bases, J lost 1 base, and 8 bases lay in between. The CDR3 DNA reads as TGTGCCAGCACCGGCAGTTCCTACAATGAGCAGTTCTTC. It specifies CASTGSSYNEQFF.

The chain couples TRBV4-1 to TRBJ1-5; D may be TRBD1 (5 bases). Germline lookup yields CDR1 MGHRA and CDR2 YSYEKL. Trimming cost V 0 bases and J 4 bases, with 7 bases left between them. The CDR3 totals 14 residues. CDR3 loop: CASSQEWGNQPQHF. The CDR3 DNA follows: TGCGCCAGCAGCCAAGAATGGGGGAATCAGCCCCAGCATTTT.

V and J are TRBV5-1 and TRBJ2-7; D is uncertain. V was trimmed by 2 bases and J by 3 bases, leaving 12 bases between them. CDR1 SGHRS and CDR2 YFSETQ come from the germline V gene. This CDR3 spans 14 amino acids. CDR3 amino acids: CASSLSPSLYEQYF. In nucleotides, the CDR3 is TGCGCCAGCAGCTTATCACCCAGTCTCTACGAGCAGTACTTC.

This clone was recorded once. The chain employs TRBV4-1 and TRBJ1-5; D remains unclear. V dropped 0 bases and J dropped 0 bases, with 15 bases sitting between them. The germline V gene has CDR1 MGHRA and CDR2 YSYEKL. The CDR3 runs 18 residues. Written as DNA, the CDR3 is TGCGCCAGCAGCCAAGACGTCCTCAGCGGGCTTAGCAATCAGCCCCAGCATTTT. It specifies CASSQDVLSGLSNQPQHF.

This chain links TRBV9 with TRBJ2-3; TRBD1 matches at 7 bases. This CDR3 is 19 amino acids long. The trim removed 4 bases at V and 0 bases at J, leaving 17 bases unmatched. CDR1 and CDR2 (germline): SGDLS, YYNGEE. CDR3 bases: TGTGCCAGCAGCTTACGAGATACGAACAGGGGAAGAAGCACAGATACGCAGTATTTT. Translation: CASSLRDTNRGRSTDTQYF.

V usage is TRBV5-4 and J usage is TRBJ2-7, with 10 bases lining up with TRBD1. The CDR3 has 15 residues. Germline V gene data show CDR1 as SGHNT and CDR2 as YYREEE (reference sequence). V shed 0 bases, J shed 4 bases, and the junction held 4 bases outside the gene matches. The CDR3 spells CASSLDGTGVYEQYF. The CDR3 DNA reads as TGTGCCAGCAGCTTGGACGGGACAGGGGTGTACGAGCAGTACTTC.

The chain employs TRBV6-1 and TRBJ1-2, with D possibly being TRBD1 (5 bases). Germline V gene sequence: CDR1 MNHNS, CDR2 SASEGT. The CDR3 contains 13 residues. Trimming shortened V by 4 bases and J by 8 bases, and 14 bases separated the two germline ends. CDR3 nucleotide sequence: TGTGCCAGCAGTGCCGAGGGGCGATACGGCTACACCTTC. Protein product: CASSAEGRYGYTF.

V gene TRBV28 combines with J gene TRBJ1-1, with a weak D call TRBD1 (6 bases). Germline CDR1 and CDR2: MDHEN and SYDVKM. The CDR3 loop spans 15 amino acids. V lost 9 bases and J lost 4, with 21 bases in between. The CDR3 spells CASYDGRGVGTEAFF. CDR3 nucleotides: TGTGCCAGTTACGATGGAAGGGGGGTAGGCACTGAAGCTTTCTTT.

The CDR3 protein is CASSPDSEQETQYF. CDR3 DNA sequence: TGTGCCAGCAGCCCGGACAGTGAACAAGAGACCCAGTACTTC. The chain joins TRBV11-3 to TRBJ2-5, with D possibly being TRBD1 (6 bases). Germline V gene sequence: CDR1 SGHNT, CDR2 YENEEA. This CDR3 has 14 residues. V was cut by 5 bases and J by 2 bases, with 12 bases left in between.

J is TRBJ1-2 and V is TRBV23-1; unclear D gene. TRBV23-1 is sorted into the ORF group, with uncertain function. This CDR3 is 16 amino acids long. Trimming stripped 5 bases from V and 4 bases from J, with 20 bases between. CDR3 residues: CASSACLRRKTYGYTF. The CDR3 coding sequence is TGCGCCAGCAGTGCCTGTTTACGCAGAAAGACCTATGGCTACACCTTC.

This chain links TRBV27 with TRBJ1-5; D unresolved. CDR3 size: 14 residues. Trimming removed 7 bases from V and 1 base from J, with 11 bases in between. Germline V gene data show CDR1 as MNHEY and CDR2 as SMNVEV (reference sequence). The chain's CDR3 is CASTSTSSNQPQHF. The CDR3 DNA reads TGTGCCAGCACCTCAACGTCCAGCAATCAGCCCCAGCATTTT.

This sequence joins TRBV10-1 and TRBJ2-7; D is perhaps TRBD2 (6 bases). V was pared by 2 bases and J by 3 bases, with 14 bases between. The CDR3 length is 15 residues. Germline V gene lookup returns CDR1 WNHNN and CDR2 SYGVQD (reference sequence). CDR3 protein: CASSEGGSGIYEQYF. CDR3 coding DNA: TGCGCCAGCAGTGAGGGAGGGTCAGGTATCTACGAGCAGTACTTC.

The chain links TRBV6-5 to TRBJ2-2; TRBD2 might be the D (6 bases). This CDR3 is built from 13 residues. Trimming removed 7 bases at V and 7 bases at J, with 13 bases between. Germline assignment: CDR1 MNHEY and CDR2 SVGAGI. The CDR3 region is CASNPTSSGELFF. The DNA of the CDR3 is TGTGCCAGCAACCCCACTAGCAGCGGGGAGCTGTTTTTT.

The chain recombines TRBV5-4 with TRBJ2-1; TRBD2 is a possible D gene (6 bases). Per the germline V gene, CDR1 is SGHNT and CDR2 is YYREEE (reference sequence). This CDR3 has 13 residues. Trimming shortened V by 5 bases and J by 7 bases, and 13 bases separated the two germline ends. The CDR3 nucleotides read TGTGCCAGCAGTCCGGGACTCGTAAATGAGCAGTTCTTC. This codes for CASSPGLVNEQFF.

The chain combines TRBV5-6 with TRBJ2-7, with D perhaps TRBD1 (6 bases). V lost 3 bases and J 3 bases, leaving 13 bases between the germline ends. The CDR3 length is 14 residues. From germline, CDR1 is SGHDT and CDR2 YYEEEE. The CDR3 loop is CASSSTGQSYEQYF. Written as DNA, the CDR3 is TGTGCCAGCAGCTCCACCGGACAGAGCTACGAGCAGTACTTC.

Only one count was recorded for this clone. This rearrangement joins TRBV30 to TRBJ2-1; a weak D match, TRBD2 (5 bases). The ends were cut back, 7 bases at V and 3 bases at J, with 19 bases in the middle. The CDR3 is 15 amino acids. CDR1 is GTSNPN and CDR2 is SVGIG in the germline V gene (reference sequence). The CDR3 protein is CAYHREDEIYNEQFF. CDR3 DNA sequence: TGTGCCTACCACCGGGAAGACGAGATCTACAATGAGCAGTTCTTC. Using reference TRBV30 and TRBJ2-1 for the parts outside the CDR3, the full variable domain is SQTIHQWPATLVQPVGSPLSLECTVEGTSNPNLYWYRQAAGRGLQLLFYSVGIGQISSEVPQNLSASRPQDRQFILSSKKLLLSDSGFYLCAYHREDEIYNEQFFGPGTRLTVL.

The J gene is TRBJ2-7, the V gene TRBV7-9, with 13 positions matching TRBD2. CDR1 is SEHNR and CDR2 is FQNEAQ in the germline V gene (reference sequence). The CDR3 is made up of 16 amino acids. J gave up 6 bases and V 0 bases, and 5 bases lay outside the gene matches. The CDR3 DNA reads as TGTGCCAGCAGCTTAGCCGGACTAGCGGGAGTAATCGAGCAGTACTTC. Its protein product is CASSLAGLAGVIEQYF.

The V and J genes are TRBV15 and TRBJ1-1, with D tentatively TRBD1 (5 bases). CDR1 LNHNV and CDR2 YYDKDF come from the germline V gene (reference sequence). The CDR3 contains 14 residues. V dropped 3 bases and J dropped 6 bases, with 14 bases sitting between them. The CDR3 nucleotides are TGTGCCACCAGCAGGCCTGGGACCGACCCTGAAGCTTTCTTT. Translated, it gives CATSRPGTDPEAFF.

Only one count was recorded for this clone. The chain is built from TRBV19 and TRBJ2-7; no clear D gene. The ends were cut back, 5 bases at V and 3 bases at J, with 14 bases in the middle. CDR1 is LNHDA and CDR2 is SQIVND in the germline V gene (reference sequence). The CDR3 sequence is 14 residues long. The CDR3 coding sequence is TGTGCCAGTAGTCCCGTGGACGGATACTACGAGCAGTACTTC. The encoded protein is CASSPVDGYYEQYF.

The chain joins TRBV15 to TRBJ2-1, with D possibly matching TRBD2 (6 bases). The germline gives CDR1 LNHNV, CDR2 YYDKDF (reference sequence). The V gene lost 5 bases and the J gene lost 3 bases, with 23 bases spanning the gap. The CDR3 covers 18 residues. CDR3 protein: CATSGRPLSGPNYNEQFF. The CDR3 coding sequence is TGTGCCACCAGCGGACGACCATTAAGCGGGCCTAACTACAATGAGCAGTTCTTC.

V is TRBV7-9 and J is TRBJ2-7; D possibly corresponds to TRBD1 (5 bases). Per germline, CDR1 SEHNR and CDR2 FQNEAQ (reference sequence). The CDR3 sequence is 15 residues long. Trimming took 1 base from V and 2 from J, leaving 12 bases between them. CDR3 sequence reads: CASSLVGATPYEQYF. The CDR3 DNA is TGTGCCAGCAGCTTAGTTGGGGCTACGCCCTACGAGCAGTACTTC.

About this clone: The junction departs from germline at one end; a sequencing error may be responsible. This sample also contains other DNA sequences that code for the same CDR3. V and J are TRBV7-7 and TRBJ2-2; D remains ambiguous. Germline V gene lookup returns CDR1 SSHAT and CDR2 FNYEAQ (reference sequence). The CDR3 is made up of 12 amino acids. The CDR3 protein is CASSFRAGELFF. In nucleotides, the CDR3 is TGTGCTAGCAGCTTCCGAGCCGGGGAGCTGTTTTTT.

This chain uses TRBV27 with TRBJ1-3; D is unclear. This CDR3 has 13 residues. Germline CDR1 MNHEY, CDR2 SMNVEV (reference sequence). V shed 4 bases and J shed 4 bases, with 8 bases lying between them. CDR3 sequence reads: CASSSSIGNTIYF. The DNA of the CDR3 is TGTGCCAGCAGTTCCTCGATCGGAAACACCATATATTTT.

The chain recombines TRBV2 with TRBJ1-1, with D unresolved. The germline CDR1 and CDR2 sequences are SNHLY and FYNNEI. CDR3 length equals 13 residues. Trimming took 4 bases from V and 3 from J, leaving 9 bases between them. The DNA of the CDR3 is TGTGCCAGCAGTGGACCGCTCGACACTGAAGCTTTCTTT. Its protein product is CASSGPLDTEAFF. Supplemented by reference TRBV2 and TRBJ1-1, the full variable domain reads EPEVTQTPSHQVTQMGQEVILRCVPISNHLYFYWYRQILGQKVEFLVSFYNNEISEKSEIFDDQFSVERPDGSNFTLKIRSTKLEDSAMYFCASSGPLDTEAFFGQGTRLTVV.

The V and J genes are TRBV30 and TRBJ2-7; D perhaps matches TRBD1 (5 bases). V shed 1 base and J shed 3 bases, with 16 bases lying between them. CDR1 GTSNPN and CDR2 SVGIG come from the germline V gene (reference sequence). The CDR3 is made up of 15 amino acids. CDR3 residues: CAWSEGQGNIYEQYF. In DNA, the CDR3 is TGTGCCTGGAGTGAGGGCCAGGGTAATATCTACGAGCAGTACTTC.